This T cell receptor beta chain stems from a study of blood T cells in healthy people across ages (dated by TCRdb to the mid-2010s). At the level of the whole study: In model experiments, template switching captured roughly one uniquely barcoded TCR beta cDNA molecule for every two T cells. Donors of different ages were randomly distributed across sequencing lanes to avoid experimental bias. To track age-related changes in TCR beta repertoire diversity, the study relied on deep sequencing normalized with unique cDNA molecular identifiers. For two donors (one aged 18 to 30 and one aged 80 or older), the study analyzed two additional independent replicas of 1 million unique cDNA reads from the same blood draw. Donors were grouped into four age groups: young (average approximately 16 years), middle-aged (around 39), aged (62) and long-lived (approximately 82). The full study reports these points: As age increased, observed TCR beta diversity per million T cells dropped in a roughly linear way, and a significant reduction was already evident by age 40. Because the CMV infection status of the donors was unknown, age-related changes in expanded clonotypes may potentially have been confounded. Compared with the aged group, more naive CD4+ T cells, fewer expanded clones and increased TCR diversity were shown by the long-lived group, suggesting age selection. Since profiling was done on bulk unsorted PBMCs, naive and antigen-experienced compartments could not be conclusively compared. Total diversity estimates from one million sequenced T cells were considered lower bounds and underestimates. A strong correlation was found between observed TCR beta diversity and the percentage of naive T cells measured by flow cytometry.

Systemically healthy Caucasian individuals from Russia, about 38 in total and aged roughly 6 to 100 years, were included as donors. Each donor gave approximately 9.4 milliliters of peripheral blood, drawn into EDTA-treated Vacutainer tubes. Ficoll-Paque density-gradient centrifugation was used to isolate PBMCs, with at least 6.5 million per sample. Trizol reagent was used to extract total RNA from the PBMCs, yielding at least 5 micrograms per sample. Naive CD45RAhigh/CD27high T cell percentages were measured by flow cytometry on a PBMC aliquot from every donor. The table lists this clonotype with many counts. No cognate antigen has been identified for it. Within one base of it there is no much larger clone, and no base qualities were kept. CDR3 length: 15 amino acids, cysteine to phenylalanine. Only the CDR3 portion is preserved as DNA: 45 bases, with reading frame beginning at the first base. Germline trimming: 6 bases from V, 5 bases from J; junction bases outside gene matches: 7.

Receptor libraries were prepared by 5' RACE. Instrument used: Illumina HiSeq 2500. A second PCR of roughly 7 to 11 cycles was performed with a sample-barcoded 5' primer and a J-beta primer mix. Each TCR beta cDNA molecule received a unique molecular identifier from a template-switch 5' adaptor carrying 12 random nucleotides. Each sample yielded at least 2.5 million CDR3-containing paired-end reads. First-strand cDNA was synthesized from all RNA with the Mint cDNA synthesis kit, primed by a TRBC-specific oligonucleotide. Following uracil-DNA glycosylase treatment, a first 18-cycle PCR with universal primers M1SS and BC2_uni_R was performed on all cDNA. The authors' pipeline ran thus. For normalization, 1 million high-quality reads, each with a distinct molecular identifier, were randomly selected from each sample. Instead of being binned into consensus sequences, reads that shared molecular identifiers were thrown out. MiTCR, with a Q25 quality threshold and the strictest error-elimination algorithm, was used for CDR3 identification, clonotype clustering and error correction. A nonparametric unseen species model using Euler transformation provided a lower-bound estimate of total TCR beta diversity. The raw public reads went through TCRdb reprocessing: fastp at Q25, MiXCR clone calling, in-frame beta chains kept. Rows are combined by CDR3 protein, so each entry shows the most common genes and DNA. The V and J calls come from TCRdb's annotation, not from the publication. The sample table holds hundreds of thousands of distinct CDR3 sequences, of which approximately 29% were seen once. The ten largest make up less than 20% of the sample.

The chain employs TRBV12-3 or TRBV12-4 and TRBJ1-6; TRBD1 fits 7 bases in the junction. Sequences were obtained from blood. The TCR was taken from a woman older than 75 in good health. Donor details come from another sample of the same person, matched by shared clones. The DNA sequence follows: TGTGCCAGCAGCCTGACAGGGAACCATAATTCACCCCTCCACTTT. The encoded protein is CASSLTGNHNSPLHF.